A selection of T cell receptor beta chains follows, all from one sample in a study of blood T cell repertoires in COVID-19. Generated by immunoSEQ multiplex PCR, the TCRdb table keeps only in-frame clones and is missing some. The sample carries 75,000 or so clones, 70% to 90% recorded once. Material: peripheral blood. The receptor set was obtained from a woman aged 80 or older with active or convalescent COVID-19. The CDR3 runs from the conserved cysteine through the conserved F or W. D genes are given only for firm matches. A row's size may be missing; if present it is once, few, many or a size class.

. | TRBJ2-3 | . | TRBV5-1 | CASSQMSRDTQYF | TGCGCCAGCAGCCAAATGTCGAGAGATACGCAGTATTTT
. | TRBJ2-7 | TRBD1 | TRBV7-6 | CASSLGQGGYEQYF | TGTGCCAGCAGCCTGGGACAGGGGGGCTACGAGCAGTACTTC
once | TRBJ2-5 | TRBD2 | TRBV28 | CASRTPRGLAEQETQYF | TGTGCCAGCAGAACCCCCCGGGGACTAGCGGAGCAAGAGACCCAGTACTTC
. | TRBJ2-1 | . | TRBV7-2 | CASSPGASYNEQFF | TGTGCCAGCAGCCCAGGGGCTTCCTACAATGAGCAGTTCTTC
. | TRBJ2-1 | TRBD1 | TRBV4-3 | CASSQAGGRYNEQFF | TGCGCCAGCAGCCAAGCAGGGGGAAGGTACAATGAGCAGTTCTTC
once | TRBJ2-3 | TRBD2 | TRBV20-1 | CSASSLAGGTDTQYF | TGCAGTGCTAGTTCCCTAGCGGGGGGGACAGATACGCAGTATTTT
once | TRBJ2-3 | TRBD2 | TRBV9 | CASSRGTSGRTDTQYF | TGTGCCAGCAGCCGCGGGACTAGCGGACGCACAGATACGCAGTATTTT
. | TRBJ1-2 | TRBD1 | TRBV5-8 | CASSSGQGRDYGYTF | TGTGCCAGCAGCTCGGGACAGGGACGTGACTATGGCTACACCTTC
. | TRBJ2-1 | TRBD1 | TRBV11-2 | CASSPGTGRLNEQFF | TGTGCCAGCAGCCCTGGGACAGGGAGGCTCAATGAGCAGTTCTTC
. | TRBJ2-1 | . | TRBV7-9 | CASSLLAVSAISHHNEQFF | TGTGCCAGCAGCCTGCTCGCGGTCTCCGCCATCTCCCATCACAATGAGCAGTTCTTC
. | TRBJ2-3 | . | TRBV7-7 | CASSSGLLRGTDTQYF | TGTGCTAGCAGCTCGGGACTTCTGAGGGGCACAGATACGCAGTATTTT
once | TRBJ1-6 | . | TRBV19 | CASTWTVSSYNSPLHF | TGTGCCAGTACCTGGACAGTTAGCTCCTATAATTCACCCCTCCACTTT
. | TRBJ1-5 | . | TRBV27 | CASSQMGPGQPQHF | TGTGCCAGCAGTCAGATGGGGCCAGGTCAGCCCCAGCATTTT
. | TRBJ2-5 | . | TRBV2 | CASSEALQGHEWETQYF | TGTGCCAGCAGTGAAGCGCTTCAGGGACACGAGTGGGAGACCCAGTACTTC
. | TRBJ2-1 | TRBD2 | TRBV6-5 | CASILAAGYNEQFF | TGTGCCAGCATTCTAGCGGCGGGGTACAATGAGCAGTTCTTC
. | TRBJ2-3 | TRBD2 | TRBV5-4 | CASSREGLGSQYF | TGTGCCAGCAGCCGGGAGGGATTGGGGTCCCAGTATTTT
once | TRBJ2-1 | . | TRBV28 | CASSLSQYREGNEQFF | TGTGCCAGCAGTTTAAGTCAATACAGGGAAGGGAATGAGCAGTTCTTC
. | TRBJ1-4 | . | TRBV7-2 | CASSLAPQGRGEKLFF | TGTGCCAGCAGCTTAGCCCCTCAAGGGAGAGGTGAAAAACTGTTTTTT
. | TRBJ2-3 | TRBD2 | TRBV29-1 | CSVEDPLAGPDTQYF | TGCAGCGTTGAAGATCCTCTAGCGGGGCCAGATACGCAGTATTTT
. | TRBJ2-4 | . | TRBV20-1 | CSASRREAKNIQYF | TGCAGTGCTAGTAGGCGGGAAGCCAAAAACATTCAGTACTTC
. | TRBJ1-2 | TRBD1 | TRBV28 | CASRPPGQGTSYTF | TGTGCCAGCAGGCCTCCGGGACAGGGAACGAGCTACACCTTC
. | TRBJ2-3 | . | TRBV4-2 | CASSQEIPLAADTQYF | TGTGCCAGCAGCCAAGAAATTCCACTAGCAGCAGATACGCAGTATTTT
. | TRBJ1-4 | TRBD1 | TRBV20-1 | CSASQQGGTNEKLFF | TGCAGTGCTAGTCAACAGGGGGGGACTAATGAAAAACTGTTTTTT
. | TRBJ2-3 | . | TRBV27 | CACITLQGPDTQYF | TGTGCCTGCATCACCCTACAGGGACCAGATACGCAGTATTTT
few | TRBJ1-4 | . | TRBV7-9 | CASSSGDWNEKLFF | TGTGCCAGCAGCTCCGGGGACTGGAATGAAAAACTGTTTTTT
few | TRBJ1-4 | . | TRBV3-1/TRBV3-2 | CASSQDRQDTNEKLFF | TGTGCCAGCAGCCAAGATCGGCAGGACACCAATGAAAAACTGTTTTTT
. | TRBJ1-1 | . | TRBV11-3 | CASSLDGRGGDTEAFF | TGTGCCAGCAGCTTAGATGGGCGCGGGGGGGACACTGAAGCTTTCTTT
. | TRBJ1-6 | . | TRBV28 | CATNQGYNSPLHF | TGTGCCACCAATCAGGGTTATAATTCACCCCTCCACTTT
. | TRBJ1-2 | . | TRBV6-1 | CASSDPRAPSDGYTF | TGTGCCAGCAGTGACCCGCGAGCACCAAGCGATGGCTACACCTTC
. | TRBJ2-5 | TRBD2 | TRBV9 | CASSLGLAGETQYF | TGTGCCAGCAGCCTGGGACTAGCAGGAGAGACCCAGTACTTC
. | TRBJ2-4 | . | TRBV7-9 | CASGAQGIQDIQYF | TGTGCCAGCGGGGCACAAGGGATACAGGACATTCAGTACTTC
once | TRBJ2-7 | TRBD2 | TRBV19 | CASSSSGGYYEQYF | TGTGCCAGTAGTTCTAGCGGGGGTTACTACGAGCAGTACTTC
. | TRBJ2-3 | TRBD1 | TRBV18 | CASSSGTGTDTQYF | TGTGCCAGCTCATCGGGGACAGGGACAGATACGCAGTATTTT